This TCR beta chain was identified during a study of Graves' ophthalmopathy and Graves' hyperthyroidism. General study results and limits: Using 13 signatures, a model distinguished ophthalmopathy from stable hyperthyroidism, reaching 85% to 90% sensitivity and 70% to 83% specificity. Blood samples also showed most expanded thyroid clonotypes exceeding 0.001 frequency.

An approximately 10 ml volume of fresh peripheral blood provided the PBMCs. Remarks on this clonotype: What it binds is unknown.

The CDR3 is 16 amino acids. The V end lost 2 bases, the J end lost 0 bases, and 14 bases lay between the germline ends. Germline V gives CDR1 MNHEY, CDR2 SVGAGI. CDR3 regions of TCR beta were amplified from RNA transcripts. HTBI primers were used in a first-round RT-PCR, which preceded a second-round multiplex PCR. TCRdb processed the multiplex PCR reads anew with MiXCR; each CDR3 protein has one entry. The repertoire includes under 350,000 distinct CDR3 sequences, 15% to 20% of them detected once, and more than 9% sits in the top ten. This chain connects TRBV6-5 to TRBJ2-7, with D perhaps being TRBD1 or TRBD2 (5 bases each). Sequenced material: peripheral blood. The TCR sequence derives from an adult man with Graves' ophthalmopathy. The CDR3 region is CASSYGASRSSYEQYF. The CDR3 DNA follows: TGTGCCAGCAGTTACGGGGCTAGCCGGAGCTCCTACGAGCAGTACTTC.